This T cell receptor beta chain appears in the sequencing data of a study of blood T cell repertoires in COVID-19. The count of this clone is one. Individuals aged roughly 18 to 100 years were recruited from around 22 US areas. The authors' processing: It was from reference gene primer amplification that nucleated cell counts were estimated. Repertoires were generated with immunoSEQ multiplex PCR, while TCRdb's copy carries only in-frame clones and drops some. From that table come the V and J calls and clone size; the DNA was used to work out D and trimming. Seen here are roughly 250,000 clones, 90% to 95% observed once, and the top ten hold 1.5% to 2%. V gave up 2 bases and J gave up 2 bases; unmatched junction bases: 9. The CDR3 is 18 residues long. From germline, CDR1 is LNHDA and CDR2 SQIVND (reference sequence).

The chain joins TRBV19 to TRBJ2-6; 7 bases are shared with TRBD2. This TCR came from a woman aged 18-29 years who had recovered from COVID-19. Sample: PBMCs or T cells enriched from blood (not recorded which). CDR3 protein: CASSIIGGGIAGANVLTF. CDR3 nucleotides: TGTGCCAGTAGTATAATCGGGGGAGGGATCGCTGGGGCCAACGTCCTGACTTTC.